This TCR beta chain was observed in a study of blood T cell repertoires in COVID-19. Trimming took 7 bases from V and 14 from J; bases not matched to a gene: 10. Germline CDR1 ENHRY, CDR2 SYGVKD. This CDR3 contains 13 residues. In the original analysis: The authors estimated nucleated cell counts from reference gene primer amplification. Clones were read by immunoSEQ multiplex PCR, and TCRdb kept only the in-frame ones, dropping some. V and J calls and clone size are those listed in that table; D and trimming were worked out from the DNA. This repertoire shows about 190,000 clones, over 75% found once; its top ten account for approximately 26%.

The receptor's source is a woman between 65 and 79 years old with acute or convalescent COVID-19. V is TRBV10-3 and J is TRBJ2-1, with 11 bases matching TRBD2. The sample consisted of peripheral blood. CDR3 in amino acids: CAINTLAGGAEFF. As DNA, the CDR3 is TGTGCCATCAATACCCTAGCGGGAGGTGCTGAGTTCTTC.